This record concerns one TCR beta chain sequence. The source of the sample is a study of T cells in Graves' hyperthyroidism and ophthalmopathy. Clinical symptoms, serum thyroxine and TRAb, thyroid ultrasound and orbital computed tomography together formed the diagnostic basis. Using RNA transcripts as the source, TCR beta CDR3 regions were amplified. In the first-round RT-PCR of the TCR CDR3, the HTBI primer set was used. MiXCR was run by TCRdb on the multiplex PCR reads, yielding one entry per CDR3 protein. The sample lists about 690,000 distinct CDR3 sequences, 17% occurring once. This CDR3 contains 15 residues. Germline V gene data show CDR1 as GTSNPN and CDR2 as SVGIG (reference sequence). Trimming took 3 bases from V and 0 from J, leaving 15 bases between them.

The sample taken for sequencing was blood. This chain links TRBV30 with TRBJ2-7; D perhaps matches TRBD2 (6 bases). The receptor was isolated from a man aged 45-65 years with Graves' hyperthyroidism. CDR3: CAWRGGVLSSYEQYF. In DNA form, the CDR3 reads TGTGCCTGGAGAGGAGGGGTCCTGAGCTCCTACGAGCAGTACTTC.